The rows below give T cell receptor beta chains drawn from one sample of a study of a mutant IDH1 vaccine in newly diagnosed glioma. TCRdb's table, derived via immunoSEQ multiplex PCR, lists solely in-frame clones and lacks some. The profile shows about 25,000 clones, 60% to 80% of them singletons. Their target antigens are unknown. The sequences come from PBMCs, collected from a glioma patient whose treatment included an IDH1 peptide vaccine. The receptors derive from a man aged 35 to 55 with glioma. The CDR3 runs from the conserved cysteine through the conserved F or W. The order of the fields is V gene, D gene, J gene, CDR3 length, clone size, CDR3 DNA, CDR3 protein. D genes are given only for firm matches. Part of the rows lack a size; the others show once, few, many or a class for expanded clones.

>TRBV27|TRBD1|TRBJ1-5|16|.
TGTGCCAGCAGTTTAAGAGGGGGCTTCGGCAATCAGCCCCAGCATTTT
CASSLRGGFGNQPQHF
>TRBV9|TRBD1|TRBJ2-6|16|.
TGTGCCAGCAGCCCGGGACAGTTCTCTGGGGCCAACGTCCTGACTTTC
CASSPGQFSGANVLTF
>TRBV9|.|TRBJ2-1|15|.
TGTGCCAGCAGCGTAGGACTGACAAACTACAATGAGCAGTTCTTC
CASSVGLTNYNEQFF
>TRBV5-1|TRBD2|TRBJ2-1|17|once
TGCGCCAGCAGCTCGGGACTAGCGGGGTCCGGCTACAATGAGCAGTTCTTC
CASSSGLAGSGYNEQFF
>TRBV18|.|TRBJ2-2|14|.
TGTGCCAGCTCACCACAGCGGACAGACGGGGAGCTGTTTTTT
CASSPQRTDGELFF
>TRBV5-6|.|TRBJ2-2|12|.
TGTGCCAGCAGTCCCACAGTGGGGGAGCTGTTTTTT
CASSPTVGELFF
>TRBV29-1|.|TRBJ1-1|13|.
TGCAGCGTTGAGGGTGGCGGGAACACTGAAGCTTTCTTT
CSVEGGGNTEAFF
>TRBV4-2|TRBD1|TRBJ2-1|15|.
TGTGCCAGCAGCCAAGATGGGACAGAGAACAATGAGCAGTTCTTC
CASSQDGTENNEQFF
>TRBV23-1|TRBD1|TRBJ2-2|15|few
TGCGCCAGCAGTCCGGACAGGGTCATTACCGGGGAGCTGTTTTTT
CASSPDRVITGELFF
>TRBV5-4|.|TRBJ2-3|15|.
TGTGCCAGCAGACGTGGAATAGCGGACACAGATACGCAGTATTTT
CASRRGIADTDTQYF
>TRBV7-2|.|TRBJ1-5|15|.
TGTGCCAGCAGCTTAGCAGGGGGGATGGGTCAGCCCCAGCATTTT
CASSLAGGMGQPQHF
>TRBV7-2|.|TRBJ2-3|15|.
TGTGCCAGCAGCTTAGAGTACCTTAGAACAGATACGCAGTATTTT
CASSLEYLRTDTQYF
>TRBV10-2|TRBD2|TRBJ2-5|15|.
TGCGCCAGCAGCCCCTTCGGGGGGAGGGAAGAGGCCCAGTACTTC
CASSPFGGREEAQYF